This TCR beta chain came from a study of shared clonotypes between healthy human individuals. CDR1 and CDR2 (germline): LNHDA, SQIVND (reference sequence). This CDR3 has 14 amino acids. V was clipped by 6 bases and J by 2 bases, with 13 bases between them. Researchers ran the assay at a deep level. Data came from immunoSEQ multiplex PCR; TCRdb stores just in-frame clones and leaves some out. The sample includes fewer than 3 million clones, around 90% of them seen just once. The receptor comes from a man younger than 35 in good health. Some clones in this sample may be carry-over from other donors' samples. Material for sequencing was naive CD4+ T cells from PBMCs. The subset denotes: CD45RA+ positively selected. The chain couples TRBV19 to TRBJ2-5; possibly TRBD1 for D (5 bases). The chain's CDR3 is CASSSWGRQETQYF. The DNA of the CDR3 is TGTGCCAGTAGCTCATGGGGCAGACAAGAGACCCAGTACTTC.